This T cell receptor beta chain was obtained from a study of T cell responses to AZD1222 COVID-19 vaccine. Regarding the study as a whole: Breadth and depth of Spike-specific TCRs rose after two AZD1222 doses. Among AZD1222 vaccinees, only six or seven were seropositive at baseline. Repertoires were sampled only after the peak T cell response.

The assay was immunoSEQ multiplex PCR, and TCRdb's table has in-frame clones only and misses some. This table holds about 120,000 clones, around nine tenths found once. Points on this clone: Its target is unknown.

The CDR3 length is 15 residues. Germline CDR1 is SGHRS and CDR2 is YFSETQ. V lost 0 bases and J 5 bases, leaving 14 bases between the germline ends. This sequence joins TRBV5-1 and TRBJ1-2, with unresolved D. The sequence came from an adult in good health. The specimen comprised peripheral blood, sampled on day 0 of AZD1222 vaccination. This CDR3 reads CASSLGSRTAYGYTF. CDR3 nucleotides: TGCGCCAGCAGCTTGGGGTCCAGGACGGCGTATGGCTACACCTTC.